What follows are 24 T cell receptor beta chains derived from one specimen sequenced in a study of blood T cell repertoires in COVID-19. Assay used: immunoSEQ multiplex PCR; TCRdb lists only in-frame clones, some missing. The profile shows roughly 35,000 clones, 93% of them singletons. The specimen was peripheral blood. The origin of the receptors is a human donor in a cohort sampled during active COVID-19.

The chain uses TRBV7-8 and TRBJ2-1; 9 bases are a match to TRBD2. V lost 2 bases to trimming and J lost 4 bases; unmatched junction nucleotides: 6. In germline, CDR1 is SGHVS, CDR2 FQNEAQ. This CDR3 has 16 amino acids. The CDR3 coding sequence is TGTGCCAGCAGCTTAACCGAGCGGGAGGCTTACAATGAGCAGTTCTTC. This gives the protein CASSLTEREAYNEQFF.

The rearrangement uses TRBV4-1 and TRBJ2-7, with 10 bases matching TRBD2. There are 18 residues in the CDR3. Germline V lookup: CDR1 MGHRA, CDR2 YSYEKL. V shed 4 bases, J shed 6 bases, and the junction held 18 bases outside the gene matches. In DNA, the CDR3 is TGCGCCAGCAGCCCCCACGGGGGAGCGGGAGGGCCCCCTCGCGAGCAGTACTTC. This translates into CASSPHGGAGGPPREQYF.

The J gene is TRBJ1-2, the V gene TRBV6-5; unclear D gene. From germline, CDR1 is MNHEY and CDR2 SVGAGI. The length of the CDR3 is 12 residues. With 8 bases removed from V and 5 bases from J, the gap between germline ends came to 12 bases. The CDR3: CASGLAGYGYTF. CDR3 nucleotide sequence: TGTGCCAGCGGGCTGGCGGGGTATGGCTACACCTTC.

The gene calls are TRBV5-1 and TRBJ1-2; a possible D gene is TRBD1 (6 bases). CDR1 is SGHRS, CDR2 YFSETQ, per germline. CDR3 length: 14 residues. The V end lost 1 base, the J end lost 4 bases, and 11 bases lay between the germline ends. CDR3 bases: TGCGCCAGCAGCTTGAACAGGGATACCTATGGCTACACCTTC. This encodes CASSLNRDTYGYTF.

The chain uses TRBV9 and TRBJ2-7, with 10 bases lining up with TRBD2. Germline V gene data show CDR1 as SGDLS and CDR2 as YYNGEE. The CDR3 extends over 17 amino acids. V lost 3 bases and J lost 4; bases outside the gene matches: 13. The CDR3, as DNA: TGTGCCAGCAGCGATGGTTCCGGGACTAGCGATCGATACGAGCAGTACTTC. It yields the protein CASSDGSGTSDRYEQYF. The complete variable domain, with remaining parts taken from reference TRBV9 and TRBJ2-7, reads DSGVTQTPKHLITATGQRVTLRCSPRSGDLSVYWYQQSLDQGLQFLIQYYNGEERAKGNILERFSAQQFPDLHSELNLSSLELGDSALYFCASSDGSGTSDRYEQYFGPGTRLTVT.

This chain connects TRBV15 to TRBJ1-2; 8 nucleotides match TRBD1. Per germline, CDR1 LNHNV and CDR2 YYDKDF (reference sequence). The CDR3 is made up of 14 amino acids. Losses at the gene ends were 1 base for V and 8 bases for J; bases not matched to a gene: 6. The CDR3 bases are TGTGCCACCAGCAGAGGTCAGGGGGCGGGCGGCTACACCTTC. Translating it yields CATSRGQGAGGYTF.

The chain employs TRBV7-2 and TRBJ2-1; 10 positions match TRBD2. Germline CDR1 reads SGHTA; CDR2 reads FQGNSA. This CDR3 has 17 residues. V was pared by 1 base and J by 0 bases, with 3 bases of the junction left unmatched. CDR3 bases: TGTGCCAGCAGCTTAGAGGCTAGCGGGAGCTCCTACAATGAGCAGTTCTTC. Protein: CASSLEASGSSYNEQFF.

This chain joins TRBV4-1 and TRBJ2-5; D remains ambiguous. In germline, CDR1 is MGHRA, CDR2 YSYEKL. V lost 4 bases and J lost 5, with 8 bases in between. The CDR3 is 12 residues long. The CDR3 protein is CASSRNSETQYF. CDR3 in DNA: TGCGCCAGCAGCCGGAACAGTGAGACCCAGTACTTC.

The chain employs TRBV27 and TRBJ2-7; 8 positions match TRBD2. Germline trimming cut 2 bases from V and 4 bases from J; bases unmatched to any gene: 4. The CDR3 is 14 amino acids. Germline-derived CDR1 and CDR2 are MNHEY and SMNVEV (reference sequence). The CDR3 reads CASSLTGGVYEQYF. The CDR3 bases are TGTGCCAGCAGTTTAACGGGGGGGGTTTACGAGCAGTACTTC.

The chain recombines TRBV30 with TRBJ1-6; D ambiguous. The CDR3 runs to 13 residues. Trimming left V 5 bases short and J 7 bases short, with 12 bases between. The germline V gene encodes CDR1 GTSNPN and CDR2 SVGIG (reference sequence). The CDR3 DNA follows: TGTGCCTGGTTTCACCCAGGCAATTCACCCCTCCACTTT. It yields the protein CAWFHPGNSPLHF.

The chain has TRBV9 and TRBJ1-5; 8 bases are a match to TRBD1. Germline V lookup: CDR1 SGDLS, CDR2 YYNGEE. The CDR3 covers 14 residues. V shed 0 bases and J 6 bases; nucleotides not matched to a gene: 2. The CDR3 is CASSVGTGGQPQHF. CDR3 nucleotide sequence: TGTGCCAGCAGCGTAGGCACAGGGGGTCAGCCCCAGCATTTT.

The chain has TRBV7-2 and TRBJ2-7; TRBD1 aligns across 9 bases. In germline, CDR1 is SGHTA, CDR2 FQGNSA. The J segment lost 3 bases and the V segment lost 5 bases, leaving 5 bases of the junction unmatched. The CDR3 is 14 residues long. Here the CDR3 reads CASSIQGANYEQYF. The CDR3 DNA reads TGTGCCAGCAGCATACAGGGGGCAAACTACGAGCAGTACTTC. Looking up the rest from reference TRBV7-2 and TRBJ2-7 gives the full variable domain: GAGVSQSPSNKVTEKGKDVELRCDPISGHTALYWYRQSLGQGLEFLIYFQGNSAPDKSGLPSDRFSAERTGGSVSTLTIQRTQQEDSAVYLCASSIQGANYEQYFGPGTRLTVT.

This clone was detected a few times. This chain links TRBV28 with TRBJ1-3; D ambiguous. Germline V lookup: CDR1 MDHEN, CDR2 SYDVKM. The CDR3 spans 13 residues. The V end was cut by 6 bases, the J end by 0 bases, with 6 bases between. CDR3 loop: CASRFSSGNTIYF. The DNA for the CDR3 is TGTGCCAGCAGATTTAGCTCTGGAAACACCATATATTTT.

This chain joins TRBV6-4 and TRBJ1-1, with 9 bases aligning to TRBD1. The CDR3 sequence is 14 residues long. Trimming at V came to 2 bases and at J to 5 bases, leaving 3 bases not matched to a gene. Germline CDR1 is MRHNA and CDR2 is SNTAGT. CDR3 amino acids: CASSDTDRGTEAFF. For the CDR3, the DNA is TGTGCCAGCAGTGACACGGACAGGGGAACTGAAGCTTTCTTT.

The chain has TRBV10-3 and TRBJ1-2, with D perhaps matching TRBD1 (5 bases). The CDR3 sequence is 14 residues long. Germline values: CDR1 ENHRY, CDR2 SYGVKD. The germline V and J ends were trimmed by 2 bases and 4 bases, with 11 bases remaining between them. CDR3 loop: CAISELGGSYGYTF. The DNA for the CDR3 is TGTGCCATCAGTGAGCTGGGGGGTAGCTATGGCTACACCTTC.

The V call is TRBV12-5, the J call TRBJ2-7, with D possibly being TRBD2 (7 bases). Trimming took 4 bases from V and 5 from J, leaving 27 bases between them. This CDR3 comprises 18 residues. Germline assignment: CDR1 LGHNT and CDR2 FRNRAP. CDR3 protein: CASGSLQGLLAHVDEQYF. DNA of the CDR3: TGTGCTAGTGGTTCACTACAGGGACTACTGGCGCACGTGGACGAGCAGTACTTC.

V gene TRBV30 combines with J gene TRBJ1-5; tentatively, D is TRBD1 (5 bases). The ends were cut back, 0 bases at V and 4 bases at J, with 13 bases in the middle. This CDR3 comprises 15 residues. Germline CDR1 GTSNPN, CDR2 SVGIG (reference sequence). The CDR3: CAWSVPGGYNQPQHF. The CDR3 DNA follows: TGTGCCTGGAGTGTACCGGGGGGTTATAATCAGCCCCAGCATTTT. Drawing the rest from reference TRBV30 and TRBJ1-5, the complete variable domain is SQTIHQWPATLVQPVGSPLSLECTVEGTSNPNLYWYRQAAGRGLQLLFYSVGIGQISSEVPQNLSASRPQDRQFILSSKKLLLSDSGFYLCAWSVPGGYNQPQHFGDGTRLSIL.

CDR3: CASSRLAGYPEQYF. Here the CDR3 DNA reads TGTGCCAGTAGCAGACTAGCGGGATACCCCGAGCAGTACTTC. The chain has TRBV19 and TRBJ2-7, with 11 bases fitting TRBD2. With 6 bases clipped from V and 6 bases from J, the junction kept 7 bases outside the gene matches. Germline V gives CDR1 LNHDA, CDR2 SQIVND (reference sequence). The CDR3 has 14 residues.

The chain is built from TRBV4-1 and TRBJ2-1, with a tentative D call TRBD2 (6 bases). There are 16 residues in the CDR3. In germline, CDR1 is MGHRA, CDR2 YSYEKL. The germline V and J ends were trimmed by 4 bases and 0 bases, with 13 bases remaining between them. This CDR3 is CASSPERASSYNEQFF. The CDR3 DNA reads TGCGCCAGCAGCCCTGAGCGGGCGAGCTCCTACAATGAGCAGTTCTTC.

V gene TRBV4-2 combines with J gene TRBJ2-7; possible D gene TRBD1, 7 bases. The germline CDR1 and CDR2 sequences are LGHNA and YNFKEQ. Trimming removed 0 bases from V and 2 bases from J, with 11 bases in between. CDR3 length: 15 amino acids. CDR3 DNA: TGTGCCAGCAGCCAAGATGGAGGGGGCACCTACGAGCAGTACTTC. Translating gives CASSQDGGGTYEQYF.

The V gene is TRBV5-4, the J gene TRBJ2-7; D ambiguous. The germline V gene has CDR1 SGHNT and CDR2 YYREEE (reference sequence). V lost 1 base to trimming and J lost 0 bases, with 11 bases between them. This CDR3 spans 15 amino acids. The CDR3 loop reads CASSLIQANSYEQYF. CDR3 DNA: TGTGCCAGCAGCTTGATCCAGGCAAACTCCTACGAGCAGTACTTC.

The chain couples TRBV5-8 to TRBJ2-3; 7 positions match TRBD2. J gave up 4 bases and V 3 bases, and 8 bases lay outside the gene matches. The CDR3 length is 15 residues. Germline values: CDR1 SGHTS, CDR2 YDEGEE. In DNA, the CDR3 is TGTGCCAGCAGCTCCGGGACGGGAGGTCCAGATACGCAGTATTTT. As protein: CASSSGTGGPDTQYF.

This chain joins TRBV27 and TRBJ1-5, with 7 bases lining up with TRBD1. The CDR3 spans 14 residues. Looked up from germline, CDR1 is MNHEY and CDR2 is SMNVEV (reference sequence). Losses at the gene ends were 4 bases for V and 5 bases for J; bases not matched to a gene: 5. The CDR3 DNA reads as TGTGCCAGCAGTTCCGGGACAGACCATCAGCCCCAGCATTTT. It translates to CASSSGTDHQPQHF.

The chain is built from TRBV6-5 and TRBJ1-3; perhaps TRBD1 as D (5 bases). This CDR3 is 12 amino acids long. V shed 6 bases and J shed 4 bases, with 7 bases lying between them. The germline V gene encodes CDR1 MNHEY and CDR2 SVGAGI. CDR3 sequence: CASRNRGNTIYF. For the CDR3, the DNA is TGTGCCAGCAGGAACAGGGGAAACACCATATATTTT.